Detailed here is one T cell receptor (beta chain). Its target is unknown. This could be a read error, since a much larger clone is one nucleotide away. This record belongs to a study of T cells in Graves' hyperthyroidism and ophthalmopathy. About the study: Before treatment of any kind, peripheral blood was taken at initial diagnosis. General study findings and limits: Model-based prediction identified ophthalmopathy a median about 6.8 months prior to its onset. Blood held most thyroid clonotypes expanded above 0.001 frequency.

The CDR3 is 13 residues long. Uncontrolled infection, other autoimmune disease, pregnancy or lactation disqualified patients from enrolment. Authors of the study amplified TCR beta CDR3 regions from RNA transcripts. During a first-round RT-PCR of the TCR CDR3, the HTBI primer set was used. A single record per CDR3 protein comes from TCRdb applying MiXCR to the multiplex PCR reads. Of roughly 350,000 distinct CDR3 sequences detected, more than 12% appear once; the ten largest clones hold roughly a fifth. The chain is built from TRBV12-3 or TRBV12-4 and TRBJ2-5, with TRBD1 matching 9 bases. The last part of the DNA fits TRBJ2-1 better; the J call may be wrong. Sequencing was done on a sample of blood. This TCR derives from a young woman with Graves' ophthalmopathy. The CDR3 sequence: CASSRTGDETQFF. CDR3 nucleotides: TGTGCCAGCAGTAGGACAGGGGATGAGACCCAGTTCTTC.